This TCR beta chain comes out of a study of shared clonotypes between healthy human individuals. Whole-study context: In total, the donors were two women and a few men aged 18 to 49. Study-level findings and limits: Genetic and exposure-history diversity was limited by the few donors.

V was cut by 3 bases and J by 3 bases, with 20 bases left in between. Per the germline V gene, CDR1 is MRHNA and CDR2 is SNTAGT. There are 17 residues in the CDR3. For this clone: Its specificity is unknown.

Measured with immunoSEQ multiplex PCR; TCRdb has only the in-frame clones, and not every one. The sample carries more than 550,000 clones, just under 75% recorded once. The specimen was memory CD4+ T cells sorted from blood. Subset denoted: CD45RA-negative fraction. This sequence was found in a woman in her 30s in good health. The genes are TRBV6-4 and TRBJ1-1; D uncertain. CDR3 in DNA: TGTGCCAGCAGTGATGAAGGCGTAGGCTTACCGGACACTGAAGCTTTCTTT. Translated, it gives CASSDEGVGLPDTEAFF.